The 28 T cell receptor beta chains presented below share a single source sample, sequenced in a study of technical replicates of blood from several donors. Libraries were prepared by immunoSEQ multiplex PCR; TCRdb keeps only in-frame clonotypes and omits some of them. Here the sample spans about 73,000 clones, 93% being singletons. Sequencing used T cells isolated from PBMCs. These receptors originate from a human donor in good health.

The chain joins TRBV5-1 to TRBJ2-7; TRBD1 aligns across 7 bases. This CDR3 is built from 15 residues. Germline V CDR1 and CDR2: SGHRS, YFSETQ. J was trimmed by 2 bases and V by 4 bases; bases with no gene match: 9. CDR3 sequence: CASSVGTAETYEQYF. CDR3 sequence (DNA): TGCGCCAGCAGCGTCGGGACAGCGGAAACCTACGAGCAGTACTTC. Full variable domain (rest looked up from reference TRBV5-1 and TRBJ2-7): KAGVTQTPRYLIKTRGQQVTLSCSPISGHRSVSWYQQTPGQGLQFLFEYFSETQRNKGNFPGRFSGRQFSNSRSEMNVSTLELGDSALYLCASSVGTAETYEQYFGPGTRLTVT.

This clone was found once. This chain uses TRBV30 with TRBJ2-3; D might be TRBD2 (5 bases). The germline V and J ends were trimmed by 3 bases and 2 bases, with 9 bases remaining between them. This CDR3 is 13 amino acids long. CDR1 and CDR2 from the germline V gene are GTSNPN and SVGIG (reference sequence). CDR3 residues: CAWSGEITDTQYF. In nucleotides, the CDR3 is TGTGCCTGGAGCGGGGAGATCACAGATACGCAGTATTTT.

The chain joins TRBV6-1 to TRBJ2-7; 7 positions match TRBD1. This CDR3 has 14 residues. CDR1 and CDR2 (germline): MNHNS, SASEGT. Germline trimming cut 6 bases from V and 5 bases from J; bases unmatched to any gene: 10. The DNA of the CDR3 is TGTGCCAGCAGCGGACGACAGGGCGAGAACGAGCAGTACTTC. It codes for CASSGRQGENEQYF.

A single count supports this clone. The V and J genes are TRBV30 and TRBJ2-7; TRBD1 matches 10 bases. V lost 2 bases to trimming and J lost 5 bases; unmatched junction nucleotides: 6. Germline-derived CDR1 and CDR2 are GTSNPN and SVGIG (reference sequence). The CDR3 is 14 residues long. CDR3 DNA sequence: TGTGCCTGGAGTTGGGGGACAGGGGCTAACGAGCAGTACTTC. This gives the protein CAWSWGTGANEQYF.

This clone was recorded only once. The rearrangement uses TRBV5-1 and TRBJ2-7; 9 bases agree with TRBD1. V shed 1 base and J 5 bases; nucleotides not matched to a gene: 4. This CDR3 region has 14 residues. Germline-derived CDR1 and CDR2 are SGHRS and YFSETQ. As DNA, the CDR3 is TGCGCCAGCAGCTTGACAGGGGGCTTGAACGAGCAGTACTTC. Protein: CASSLTGGLNEQYF.

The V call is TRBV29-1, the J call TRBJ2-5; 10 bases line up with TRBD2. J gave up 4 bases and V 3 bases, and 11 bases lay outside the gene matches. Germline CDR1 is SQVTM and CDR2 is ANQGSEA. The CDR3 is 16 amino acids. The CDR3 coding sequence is TGCAGCGTTGAGAGGGGAATAGCGGGGGGCAGAGAGACCCAGTACTTC. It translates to CSVERGIAGGRETQYF.

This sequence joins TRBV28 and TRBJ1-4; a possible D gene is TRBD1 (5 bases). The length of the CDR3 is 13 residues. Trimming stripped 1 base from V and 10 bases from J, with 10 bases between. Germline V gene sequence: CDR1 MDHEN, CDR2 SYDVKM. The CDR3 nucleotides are TGTGCCAGCAGTTTATTGGACAAGTCAAAACTGTTTTTT. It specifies CASSLLDKSKLFF.

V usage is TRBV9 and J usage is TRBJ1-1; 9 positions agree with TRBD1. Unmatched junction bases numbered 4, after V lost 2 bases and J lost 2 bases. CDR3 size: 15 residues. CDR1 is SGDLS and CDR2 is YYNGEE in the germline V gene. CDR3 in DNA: TGTGCCAGCAGCGTCACAGGGGGCCTCAACACTGAAGCTTTCTTT. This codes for CASSVTGGLNTEAFF.

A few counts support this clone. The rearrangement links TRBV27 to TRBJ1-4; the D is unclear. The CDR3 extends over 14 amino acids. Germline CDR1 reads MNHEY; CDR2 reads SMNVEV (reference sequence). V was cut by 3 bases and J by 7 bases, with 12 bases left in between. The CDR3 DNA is TGTGCCAGCAGTTTTACGGGTATGGGTGAAAAACTGTTTTTT. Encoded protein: CASSFTGMGEKLFF.

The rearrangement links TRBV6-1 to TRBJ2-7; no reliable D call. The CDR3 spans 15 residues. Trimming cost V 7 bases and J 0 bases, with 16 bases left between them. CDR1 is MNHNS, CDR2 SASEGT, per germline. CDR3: CASNGYSGGSYEQYF. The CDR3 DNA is TGTGCCAGCAATGGATACTCCGGCGGCTCCTACGAGCAGTACTTC.

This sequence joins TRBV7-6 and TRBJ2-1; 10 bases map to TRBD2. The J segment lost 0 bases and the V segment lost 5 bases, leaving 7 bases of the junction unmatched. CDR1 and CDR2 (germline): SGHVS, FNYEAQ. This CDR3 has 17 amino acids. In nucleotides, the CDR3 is TGTGCCAGCAGCCATCCACTAGCGGGGAGCTCCTACAATGAGCAGTTCTTC. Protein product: CASSHPLAGSSYNEQFF.

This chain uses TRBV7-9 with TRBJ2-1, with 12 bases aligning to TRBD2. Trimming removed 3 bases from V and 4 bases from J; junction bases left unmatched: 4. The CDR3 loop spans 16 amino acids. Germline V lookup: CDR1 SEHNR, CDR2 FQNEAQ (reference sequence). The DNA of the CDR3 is TGTGCCAGCAGCTTCACTGGACTAGCGGGGTACAATGAGCAGTTCTTC. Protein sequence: CASSFTGLAGYNEQFF.

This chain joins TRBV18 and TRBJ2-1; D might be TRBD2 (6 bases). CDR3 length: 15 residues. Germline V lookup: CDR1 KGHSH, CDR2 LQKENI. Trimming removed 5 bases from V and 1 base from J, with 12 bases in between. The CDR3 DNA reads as TGTGCCAGCTCATCTGGGGGGAGATCCTACAATGAGCAGTTCTTC. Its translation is CASSSGGRSYNEQFF.

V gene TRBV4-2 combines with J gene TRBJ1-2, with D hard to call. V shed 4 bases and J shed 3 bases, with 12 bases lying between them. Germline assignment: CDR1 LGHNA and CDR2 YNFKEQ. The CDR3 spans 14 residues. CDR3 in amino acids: CASSPRLKDYGYTF. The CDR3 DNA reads TGTGCCAGCAGCCCTCGACTGAAAGACTATGGCTACACCTTC.

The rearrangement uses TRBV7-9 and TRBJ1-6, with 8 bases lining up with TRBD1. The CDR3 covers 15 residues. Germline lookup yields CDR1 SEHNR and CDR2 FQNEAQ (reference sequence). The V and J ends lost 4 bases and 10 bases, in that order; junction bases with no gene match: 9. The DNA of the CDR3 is TGTGCCAGCAGCTCGACGACAGGGGCGGTCTCACCCCTCCACTTT. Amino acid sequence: CASSSTTGAVSPLHF.

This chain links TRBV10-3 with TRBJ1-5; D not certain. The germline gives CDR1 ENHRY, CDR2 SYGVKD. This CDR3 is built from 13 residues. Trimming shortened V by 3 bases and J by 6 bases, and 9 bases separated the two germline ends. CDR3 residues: CAISEAPGQPQHF. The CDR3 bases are TGTGCCATCAGTGAAGCCCCCGGTCAGCCCCAGCATTTT.

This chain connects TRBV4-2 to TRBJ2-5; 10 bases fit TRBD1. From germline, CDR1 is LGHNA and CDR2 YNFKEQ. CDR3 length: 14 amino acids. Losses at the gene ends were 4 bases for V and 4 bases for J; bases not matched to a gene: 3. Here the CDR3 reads CASSPWTGGETQYF. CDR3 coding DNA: TGTGCCAGCAGCCCCTGGACAGGGGGAGAGACCCAGTACTTC.

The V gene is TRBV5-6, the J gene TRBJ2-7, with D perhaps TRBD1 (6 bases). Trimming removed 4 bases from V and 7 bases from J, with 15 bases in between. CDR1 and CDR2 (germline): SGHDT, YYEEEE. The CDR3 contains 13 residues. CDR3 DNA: TGTGCCAGCAGCCAGTGGGACAAGAGGGAGCAGTACTTC. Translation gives CASSQWDKREQYF.

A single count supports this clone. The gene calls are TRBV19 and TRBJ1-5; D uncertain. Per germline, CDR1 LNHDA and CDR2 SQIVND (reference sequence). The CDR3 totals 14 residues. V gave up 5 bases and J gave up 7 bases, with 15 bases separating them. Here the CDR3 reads CASSSQPGAQPQHF. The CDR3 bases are TGTGCCAGTAGTTCCCAACCTGGTGCGCAGCCCCAGCATTTT.

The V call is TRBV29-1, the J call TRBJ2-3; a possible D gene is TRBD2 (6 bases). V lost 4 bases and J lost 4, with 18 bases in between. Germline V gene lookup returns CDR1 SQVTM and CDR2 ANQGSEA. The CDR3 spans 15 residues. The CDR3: CSVAAGLAWADTQYF. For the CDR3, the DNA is TGCAGCGTTGCTGCCGGTCTAGCGTGGGCAGATACGCAGTATTTT.

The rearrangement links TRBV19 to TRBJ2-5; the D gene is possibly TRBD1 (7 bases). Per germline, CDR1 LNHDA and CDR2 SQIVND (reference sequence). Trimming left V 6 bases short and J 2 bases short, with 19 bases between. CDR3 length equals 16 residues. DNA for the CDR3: TGTGCCAGTAGAAAGCAGGGGGGATCTGCGCAAGAGACCCAGTACTTC. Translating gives CASRKQGGSAQETQYF.

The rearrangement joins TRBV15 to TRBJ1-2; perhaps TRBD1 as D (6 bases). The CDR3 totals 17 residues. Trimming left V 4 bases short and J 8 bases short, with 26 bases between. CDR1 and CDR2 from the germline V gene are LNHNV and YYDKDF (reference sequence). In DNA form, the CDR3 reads TGTGCCACCAGCAAGTTAAATCCACAGGGAAGTGTGGGGGGCTACACCTTC. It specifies CATSKLNPQGSVGGYTF.

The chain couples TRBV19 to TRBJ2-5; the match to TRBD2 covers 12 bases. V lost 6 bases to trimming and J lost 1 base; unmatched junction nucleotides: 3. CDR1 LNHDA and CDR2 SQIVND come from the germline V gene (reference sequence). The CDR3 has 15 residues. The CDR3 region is CASRQLAGGQETQYF. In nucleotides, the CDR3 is TGTGCCAGTAGACAACTAGCGGGGGGCCAAGAGACCCAGTACTTC.

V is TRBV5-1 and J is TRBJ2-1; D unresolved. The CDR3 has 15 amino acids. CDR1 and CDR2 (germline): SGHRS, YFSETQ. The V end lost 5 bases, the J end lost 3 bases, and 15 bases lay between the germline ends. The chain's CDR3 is CASRRTQEHYNEQFF. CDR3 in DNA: TGCGCCAGCAGGCGAACTCAGGAACACTACAATGAGCAGTTCTTC. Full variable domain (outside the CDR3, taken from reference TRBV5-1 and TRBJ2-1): KAGVTQTPRYLIKTRGQQVTLSCSPISGHRSVSWYQQTPGQGLQFLFEYFSETQRNKGNFPGRFSGRQFSNSRSEMNVSTLELGDSALYLCASRRTQEHYNEQFFGPGTRLTVL.

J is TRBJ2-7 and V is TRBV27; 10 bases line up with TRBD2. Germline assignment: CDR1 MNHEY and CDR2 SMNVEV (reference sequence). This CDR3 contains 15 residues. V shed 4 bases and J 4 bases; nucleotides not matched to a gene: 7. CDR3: CASSYGLAAQYEQYF. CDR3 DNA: TGTGCCAGCAGTTATGGACTAGCGGCCCAATACGAGCAGTACTTC.

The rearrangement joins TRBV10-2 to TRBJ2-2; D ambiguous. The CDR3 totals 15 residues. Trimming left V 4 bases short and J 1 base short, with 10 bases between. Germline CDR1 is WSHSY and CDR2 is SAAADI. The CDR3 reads CASSVTAGNTGELFF. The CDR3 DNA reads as TGCGCCAGCAGTGTAACCGCAGGGAACACCGGGGAGCTGTTTTTT.

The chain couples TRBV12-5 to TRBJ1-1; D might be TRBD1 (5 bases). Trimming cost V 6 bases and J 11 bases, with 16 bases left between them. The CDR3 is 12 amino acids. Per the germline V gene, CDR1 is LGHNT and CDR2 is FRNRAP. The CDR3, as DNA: TGTGCTAGTGGCCACGGCGGGGGGGTTGCTTTCTTT. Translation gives CASGHGGGVAFF.

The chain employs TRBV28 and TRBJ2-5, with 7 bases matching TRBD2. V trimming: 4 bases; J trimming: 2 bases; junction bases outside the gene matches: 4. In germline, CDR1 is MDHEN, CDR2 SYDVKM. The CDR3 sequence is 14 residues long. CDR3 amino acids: CASSSRTSQETQYF. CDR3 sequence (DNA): TGTGCCAGCAGTTCGCGGACTAGTCAAGAGACCCAGTACTTC.